This T cell receptor (beta chain) derives from a study of T cell changes during pregnancy in multiple sclerosis. Clones were read by immunoSEQ multiplex PCR, and TCRdb kept only the in-frame ones, dropping some. The sample contains over 90,000 clones, 90% of which appear only once. Germline CDR1 and CDR2: SQVTM and ANQGSEA. The CDR3 is made up of 12 amino acids. This sequence joins TRBV29-1 and TRBJ1-1; 7 nucleotides agree with TRBD1. Source: peripheral blood, taken in the second trimester of pregnancy. The TCR originated in a female donor in good health, enrolled as a control in a pregnancy study. CDR3 coding DNA: TGCGCTAGGGGGCAGAGGGGCACTGAAGCTTTCTTT. It codes for CARGQRGTEAFF.